These T cell receptor beta chains were read from a single sample in a study of cytomegalovirus exposure and HLA in healthy donors. Sequencing was performed with immunoSEQ multiplex PCR; in TCRdb, only in-frame clones are kept and a portion is missing. The data hold around 180,000 clones, with over 70% observed a single time. Sequencing was done on a sample of PBMCs. The receptor source for this set is a woman in her forties or fifties in good health and CMV-seronegative. Each CDR3 is given with its conserved first and last residue. D genes are given only for firm matches. Clone size appears in some rows only: once, few, many, or a class for an expanded clone.

J gene: TRBJ1-4; D gene: -; CDR3 length: 14; V gene: TRBV19; clone size: -; CDR3 DNA: TGTGCCAGTAGTGGGCCCCCAACTAATGAAAAACTGTTTTTT; CDR3 protein: CASSGPPTNEKLFF
J gene: TRBJ2-1; D gene: -; CDR3 length: 13; V gene: TRBV30; clone size: -; CDR3 DNA: TGTGCCTGGAGCGGGGGATACTACAATGAGCAGTTCTTC; CDR3 protein: CAWSGGYYNEQFF
J gene: TRBJ2-5; D gene: TRBD2; CDR3 length: 15; V gene: TRBV5-6; clone size: -; CDR3 DNA: TGTGCCAGCAGCTTGGGTGGCGGGGGGAGAGAGACCCAGTACTTC; CDR3 protein: CASSLGGGGRETQYF
J gene: TRBJ2-2; D gene: TRBD2; CDR3 length: 16; V gene: TRBV6-1; clone size: -; CDR3 DNA: TGTGCCAGCAGTGAAGTGCGGGAGGAGGGCACCGGGGAGCTGTTTTTT; CDR3 protein: CASSEVREEGTGELFF
J gene: TRBJ2-2; D gene: TRBD2; CDR3 length: 14; V gene: TRBV7-3; clone size: -; CDR3 DNA: TGTGCCAGCGCACTAGCGGGAGGGGTCGGGGAGCTGTTTTTT; CDR3 protein: CASALAGGVGELFF
J gene: TRBJ2-3; D gene: -; CDR3 length: 16; V gene: TRBV5-6; clone size: -; CDR3 DNA: TGTGCCAGCCTCACAACAGGGAAGAGGGACACAGATACGCAGTATTTT; CDR3 protein: CASLTTGKRDTDTQYF
J gene: TRBJ2-5; D gene: -; CDR3 length: 14; V gene: TRBV7-9; clone size: -; CDR3 DNA: TGTGCCAGCAGCCCAACTGGGGGGAAAGAGACCCAGTACTTC; CDR3 protein: CASSPTGGKETQYF
J gene: TRBJ2-1; D gene: -; CDR3 length: 13; V gene: TRBV10-3; clone size: -; CDR3 DNA: TGTGCCATCAGTGAGTCGAACGGCAATGAGCAGTTCTTC; CDR3 protein: CAISESNGNEQFF
J gene: TRBJ2-5; D gene: TRBD2; CDR3 length: 16; V gene: TRBV7-8; clone size: -; CDR3 DNA: TGTGCCAGCAGCTTAGAGGGGACTAGCGGGAAAGAGACCCAGTACTTC; CDR3 protein: CASSLEGTSGKETQYF
J gene: TRBJ2-1; D gene: TRBD1; CDR3 length: 16; V gene: TRBV9; clone size: -; CDR3 DNA: TGTGCCAGCAGCGTGCTTGGACAGGGGCTATACAATGAGCAGTTCTTC; CDR3 protein: CASSVLGQGLYNEQFF
J gene: TRBJ1-4; D gene: TRBD1; CDR3 length: 13; V gene: TRBV6-6; clone size: -; CDR3 DNA: TGTGCCAGCAGTATCCGGGACAGGGAAAAACTGTTTTTT; CDR3 protein: CASSIRDREKLFF
J gene: TRBJ1-2; D gene: -; CDR3 length: 12; V gene: TRBV11-2; clone size: -; CDR3 DNA: TGTGCCAGCAGCCCCGAGGGCTATGGCTACACCTTC; CDR3 protein: CASSPEGYGYTF
J gene: TRBJ2-1; D gene: TRBD2; CDR3 length: 15; V gene: TRBV27; clone size: -; CDR3 DNA: TGTGCCAGCAGTGTTCTAGCGGGAGGGCCTGGTGGGCAGTTCTTC; CDR3 protein: CASSVLAGGPGGQFF
J gene: TRBJ2-7; D gene: TRBD2; CDR3 length: 15; V gene: TRBV9; clone size: -; CDR3 DNA: TGTGCCAGCAGCGCATACGGGACTAGTGCCTACGAGCAGTACTTC; CDR3 protein: CASSAYGTSAYEQYF
J gene: TRBJ1-1; D gene: -; CDR3 length: 14; V gene: TRBV4-3; clone size: -; CDR3 DNA: TGCGCCAGCAGCCAAGATAGGGGTCAGGATTCAGCTTTCTTT; CDR3 protein: CASSQDRGQDSAFF
J gene: TRBJ1-2; D gene: TRBD1; CDR3 length: 16; V gene: TRBV28; clone size: -; CDR3 DNA: TGTGCCAGCACCGAAGTGGGTACAGGGGTTAGCTATGGCTACACCTTC; CDR3 protein: CASTEVGTGVSYGYTF
J gene: TRBJ1-5; D gene: TRBD1; CDR3 length: 20; V gene: TRBV11-3; clone size: once; CDR3 DNA: TGTGCCAGCAGCTTAGAATGCACAGGGGAAAGTGAGCGGGTAAATCAGCCCCAGCATTTT; CDR3 protein: CASSLECTGESERVNQPQHF
J gene: TRBJ2-3; D gene: TRBD2; CDR3 length: 14; V gene: TRBV4-2; clone size: -; CDR3 DNA: TGTGCCAGCAGCCATGCTAGCGGGGGGGATACGCAGTATTTT; CDR3 protein: CASSHASGGDTQYF
J gene: TRBJ2-7; D gene: -; CDR3 length: 14; V gene: TRBV18; clone size: few; CDR3 DNA: TGTGCCAGCTCACCGGTACTTACCTCCTACGAGCAGTACTTC; CDR3 protein: CASSPVLTSYEQYF
J gene: TRBJ1-1; D gene: -; CDR3 length: 12; V gene: TRBV28; clone size: -; CDR3 DNA: TGTGCCAGCTCACCAGGGAACACTGAAGCTTTCTTT; CDR3 protein: CASSPGNTEAFF
J gene: TRBJ1-5; D gene: -; CDR3 length: 16; V gene: TRBV12-1; clone size: -; CDR3 DNA: TGTGCCAGCAGCTTTTTGGGGGACATGACCGATCAGCCCCAGCATTTT; CDR3 protein: CASSFLGDMTDQPQHF
J gene: TRBJ2-2; D gene: -; CDR3 length: 14; V gene: TRBV7-3; clone size: -; CDR3 DNA: TGTGCCAGCCTCCTAGCTTCTTACACCGGGGAGCTGTTTTTT; CDR3 protein: CASLLASYTGELFF
J gene: TRBJ1-2; D gene: -; CDR3 length: 11; V gene: TRBV6-1; clone size: -; CDR3 DNA: TGTGCCAGCAGTGATCTCTATGGCTACACCTTC; CDR3 protein: CASSDLYGYTF